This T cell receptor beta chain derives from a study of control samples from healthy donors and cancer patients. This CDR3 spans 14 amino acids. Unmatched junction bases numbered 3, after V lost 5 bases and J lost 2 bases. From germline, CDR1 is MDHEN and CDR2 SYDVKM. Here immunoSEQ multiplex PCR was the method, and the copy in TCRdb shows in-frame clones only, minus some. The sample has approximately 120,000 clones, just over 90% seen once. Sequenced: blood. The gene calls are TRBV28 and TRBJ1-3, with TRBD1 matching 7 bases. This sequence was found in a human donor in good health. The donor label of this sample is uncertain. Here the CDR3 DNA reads TGTGCCAGCAGTCAACAGGGGCCTGGAAACACCATATATTTT. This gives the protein CASSQQGPGNTIYF.